These 24 T cell receptor beta chains share one sample of origin, sequenced in a study of blood T cell repertoires in COVID-19. TCRdb keeps only in-frame clones here, not all; method: immunoSEQ multiplex PCR. The sample lists some 490,000 clones, approximately 90% occurring once. Source material: PBMCs or T cells enriched from blood (not recorded which). All receptors derive from a woman in her fifties or sixties who had recovered from COVID-19.

The V gene is TRBV19, the J gene TRBJ2-3; 9 bases are shared with TRBD1. Germline V lookup: CDR1 LNHDA, CDR2 SQIVND (reference sequence). The V and J ends lost 1 base and 6 bases, in that order; junction bases with no gene match: 5. The CDR3 is made up of 15 amino acids. The CDR3 loop is CASSIGTGVGDTQYF. CDR3 nucleotides: TGTGCCAGTAGTATAGGGACAGGGGTAGGGGATACGCAGTATTTT.

The chain links TRBV24-1 to TRBJ2-2; TRBD2 matches 11 bases. V dropped 9 bases and J dropped 5; count of bases not matched to a gene: 7. This CDR3 is 15 amino acids long. The germline V gene has CDR1 KGHDR and CDR2 SFDVKD. DNA for the CDR3: TGTGCCACCCAGGAGGCTAGCGGGGGGACCGGGGAGCTGTTTTTT. Amino acids: CATQEASGGTGELFF.

This rearrangement joins TRBV2 to TRBJ1-6; D perhaps matches TRBD1 (6 bases). The CDR3 extends over 15 amino acids. Germline V gene sequence: CDR1 SNHLY, CDR2 FYNNEI. V lost 6 bases, J lost 0 bases, and 9 bases lay in between. The CDR3 DNA follows: TGTGCCAGCAGCGACAGGAGCTCCTATAATTCACCCCTCCACTTT. Its translation: CASSDRSSYNSPLHF.

V and J are TRBV30 and TRBJ1-1; TRBD1 might be the D (5 bases). V dropped 4 bases and J dropped 6 bases, with 15 bases sitting between them. This CDR3 contains 13 residues. Germline assignment: CDR1 GTSNPN and CDR2 SVGIG (reference sequence). DNA for the CDR3: TGTGCCTGGATCAAGGACCTGGGGCCTGAAGCTTTCTTT. Its protein is CAWIKDLGPEAFF.

The chain carries TRBV9 and TRBJ2-7, with 7 nucleotides matching TRBD2. In germline, CDR1 is SGDLS, CDR2 YYNGEE. The CDR3 contains 18 residues. The J segment lost 0 bases and the V segment lost 0 bases, leaving 12 bases of the junction unmatched. The CDR3 loop reads CASSVADRREGNSYEQYF. Here the CDR3 DNA reads TGTGCCAGCAGCGTAGCTGATCGTAGGGAGGGAAACTCCTACGAGCAGTACTTC.

This clone was counted a few times. The chain recombines TRBV15 with TRBJ1-5; TRBD1 aligns across 9 bases. The CDR3 is made up of 14 amino acids. The V and J ends lost 7 bases and 7 bases, in that order; junction bases with no gene match: 8. In germline, CDR1 is LNHNV, CDR2 YYDKDF (reference sequence). This chain's CDR3 is CATTLNGQGQPQHF. In DNA, the CDR3 is TGTGCCACCACCTTGAATGGACAGGGGCAGCCCCAGCATTTT.

This rearrangement joins TRBV7-2 to TRBJ1-1; D is possibly TRBD1 (6 bases). From germline, CDR1 is SGHTA and CDR2 FQGNSA. Trimming took off 5 bases at V and 2 bases at J, with 9 bases between the two ends. The CDR3 is made up of 13 amino acids. The CDR3 sequence: CASSKQGNTEAFF. The CDR3 DNA reads as TGTGCCAGCAGCAAACAGGGCAACACTGAAGCTTTCTTT. Looking up the rest from reference TRBV7-2 and TRBJ1-1 gives the full variable domain: GAGVSQSPSNKVTEKGKDVELRCDPISGHTALYWYRQSLGQGLEFLIYFQGNSAPDKSGLPSDRFSAERTGGSVSTLTIQRTQQEDSAVYLCASSKQGNTEAFFGQGTRLTVV.

V usage is TRBV5-1 and J usage is TRBJ2-1; 10 bases map to TRBD1. Germline V gives CDR1 SGHRS, CDR2 YFSETQ. The CDR3 length is 14 residues. The trim removed 4 bases at V and 7 bases at J, leaving 5 bases unmatched. The CDR3 bases are TGCGCCAGCAGCCCGGGACAGGGGAGTAATGAGCAGTTCTTC. This encodes CASSPGQGSNEQFF.

For this clone: This CDR3 is also generated by other DNA sequences in the sample. The genes are TRBV18 and TRBJ1-1; the match to TRBD1 covers 10 bases. The germline CDR1 and CDR2 sequences are KGHSH and LQKENI. Trimming took 3 bases from V and 5 from J; bases not matched to a gene: 3. This CDR3 is 14 amino acids long. DNA for the CDR3: TGTGCCAGCTCACCGGGACAGGGGAGGACTGAAGCTTTCTTT. Its protein is CASSPGQGRTEAFF.

The rearrangement links TRBV5-1 to TRBJ2-2, with D uncertain. This CDR3 contains 14 residues. Trimming shortened V by 0 bases and J by 6 bases, and 9 bases separated the two germline ends. The germline V gene has CDR1 SGHRS and CDR2 YFSETQ. The CDR3 is CASSLDGLAGELFF. The CDR3 nucleotides read TGCGCCAGCAGCTTGGACGGGTTGGCCGGGGAGCTGTTTTTT. The full variable domain, rest sourced from reference TRBV5-1 and TRBJ2-2, is KAGVTQTPRYLIKTRGQQVTLSCSPISGHRSVSWYQQTPGQGLQFLFEYFSETQRNKGNFPGRFSGRQFSNSRSEMNVSTLELGDSALYLCASSLDGLAGELFFGEGSRLTVL.

V gene TRBV5-1 combines with J gene TRBJ2-2; 7 positions match TRBD1. Germline loops: CDR1 SGHRS, CDR2 YFSETQ. Trimming at V came to 2 bases and at J to 6 bases, leaving 10 bases not matched to a gene. The CDR3 is 16 residues long. CDR3 in amino acids: CASSLQGSSTAGELFF. The CDR3 DNA follows: TGCGCCAGCAGCTTACAGGGGTCAAGTACAGCCGGGGAGCTGTTTTTT.

The rearrangement joins TRBV14 to TRBJ2-7, with 7 bases identical to TRBD2. The CDR3 is made up of 16 amino acids. Germline CDR1 SGHDN, CDR2 FVKESK. With V trimmed by 0 bases and J by 6 bases, 11 bases remained unmatched. The CDR3 sequence: CASSQDEWRGFSEQYV. CDR3 nucleotide sequence: TGTGCCAGCAGCCAAGATGAGTGGCGGGGGTTTTCCGAGCAGTACGTC.

The rearrangement joins TRBV7-9 to TRBJ2-7; D remains ambiguous. In germline, CDR1 is SEHNR, CDR2 FQNEAQ (reference sequence). The V gene lost 5 bases and the J gene lost 2 bases, with 16 bases spanning the gap. The CDR3 is made up of 15 amino acids. The CDR3 spells CASSAGGYPTYEQYF. The DNA for the CDR3 is TGTGCCAGCAGCGCAGGTGGCTACCCAACCTACGAGCAGTACTTC.

V is TRBV4-2 and J is TRBJ1-1; D ambiguous. Between the trimmed V and J ends, which lost 2 bases and 0 bases, there was a span of 7 bases. The germline V gene encodes CDR1 LGHNA and CDR2 YNFKEQ. This CDR3 is built from 14 residues. The CDR3 DNA is TGTGCCAGCAGCCAATTGGGCCTGAACACTGAAGCTTTCTTT. Translation: CASSQLGLNTEAFF.

This sequence joins TRBV2 and TRBJ2-5; TRBD2 matches at 9 bases. The CDR3 sequence is 15 residues long. Germline trimming cut 7 bases from V and 4 bases from J; bases unmatched to any gene: 10. Germline CDR1 is SNHLY and CDR2 is FYNNEI. The CDR3 sequence: CASTLAGAGGETQYF. The DNA of the CDR3 is TGTGCCAGCACCTTAGCGGGGGCTGGGGGAGAGACCCAGTACTTC.

The chain couples TRBV13 to TRBJ2-1, with TRBD1 matching 8 bases. Germline CDR1 and CDR2: PRHDT and FYEKMQ (reference sequence). The CDR3 has 15 amino acids. V was pared by 5 bases and J by 1 base, with 4 bases of the junction left unmatched. The CDR3 DNA reads as TGTGCCAGCAGCGAAACAGGGGGTTCCTACAATGAGCAGTTCTTC. Its protein is CASSETGGSYNEQFF.

The chain combines TRBV18 with TRBJ2-3; 13 bases are shared with TRBD2. This CDR3 spans 19 amino acids. Per germline, CDR1 KGHSH and CDR2 LQKENI. With V trimmed by 6 bases and J by 2 bases, 14 bases remained unmatched. The CDR3 reads CASSPMPTTSGGSTDTQYF. The CDR3 DNA sequence: TGTGCCAGCTCGCCGATGCCGACGACTAGCGGGGGGTCCACAGATACGCAGTATTTT.

This clone was recorded once. This sequence joins TRBV5-1 and TRBJ2-3; weak D call: TRBD2 (6 bases). CDR1 is SGHRS and CDR2 is YFSETQ in the germline V gene. The CDR3 sequence is 16 residues long. The V end lost 1 base, the J end lost 1 base, and 13 bases lay between the germline ends. The CDR3 region is CASSLMTGVRTDTQYF. The DNA for the CDR3 is TGCGCCAGCAGCTTGATGACGGGGGTGCGCACAGATACGCAGTATTTT.

The chain is built from TRBV11-2 and TRBJ2-2, with a possible D match to TRBD2 (6 bases). V was pared by 6 bases and J by 2 bases, with 16 bases between. This CDR3 spans 16 amino acids. Per germline, CDR1 SGHAT and CDR2 FQNNGV. The CDR3 here is CASSPTSSANTGELFF. The CDR3 nucleotides are TGTGCCAGCAGTCCCACCTCTAGCGCCAACACCGGGGAGCTGTTTTTT.

This sequence joins TRBV4-1 and TRBJ2-7; 7 bases align to TRBD1. Germline V gene sequence: CDR1 MGHRA, CDR2 YSYEKL. This CDR3 is 16 amino acids long. The V segment lost 1 base and the J segment 0 bases; nucleotides outside the gene matches: 6. The CDR3 DNA reads TGCGCCAGCAGCCAAGCCCCGGGACAGAGCTCCTACGAGCAGTACGTC. This codes for CASSQAPGQSSYEQYV.

The chain is built from TRBV3-1 (or the pseudogene TRBV3-2) and TRBJ2-1; 7 bases are shared with TRBD1. There are 16 residues in the CDR3. Trimming cost V 4 bases and J 0 bases; bases outside gene matches: 6. The germline CDR1 and CDR2 sequences are LGHDT and YNNKEL (reference sequence). The chain's CDR3 is CASSRQGTFSYNEQFF. The CDR3 coding sequence is TGTGCCAGCAGCCGACAGGGTACCTTCTCCTACAATGAGCAGTTCTTC.

The V gene is TRBV3-1 (or the pseudogene TRBV3-2), the J gene TRBJ2-1, with 8 bases aligning to TRBD2. V dropped 0 bases and J dropped 2; count of bases not matched to a gene: 3. There are 16 residues in the CDR3. Germline CDR1 and CDR2: LGHDT and YNNKEL (reference sequence). CDR3 sequence reads: CASSQDGGAAYNEQFF. DNA for the CDR3: TGTGCCAGCAGCCAAGACGGGGGGGCCGCCTACAATGAGCAGTTCTTC.

V and J are TRBV24-1 and TRBJ1-2; 7 bases line up with TRBD1. The CDR3 covers 14 residues. Germline V gives CDR1 KGHDR, CDR2 SFDVKD. Trimming took 3 bases from V and 2 from J; bases not matched to a gene: 2. The CDR3 DNA is TGTGCCACCAGTGATCCGGGACAGAACTATGGCTACACCTTC. Amino acid sequence: CATSDPGQNYGYTF.

The chain employs TRBV27 and TRBJ1-4, with 7 bases aligning to TRBD1. V shed 6 bases and J 7 bases; nucleotides not matched to a gene: 8. The CDR3 sequence is 14 residues long. The germline gives CDR1 MNHEY, CDR2 SMNVEV (reference sequence). The CDR3 DNA follows: TGTGCCAGCAGGTTACAGGGGATGAGTGAAAAACTGTTTTTT. Translated, it gives CASRLQGMSEKLFF.